The next 7 T cell receptor beta chains were all read from a single sample in a study of CXCR3-negative and CXCR3-positive naive CD8 T cells. Their antigens are not known. Libraries were UMI-labeled 5' RACE TRB cDNA. TCRdb reprocessed the 5' RACE reads, with one entry per CDR3 protein and no DNA. Its table lists over 100,000 distinct CDR3 sequences. Study conclusions and caveats: CXCR3-positive naive cells carried more hydrophobic TRB CDR3s than CXCR3-negative ones.

What was sequenced was naive CXCR3+ CD8+ T cells from blood. This sample's subset: CD45RO-CCR7+CD27+CD95- naive CD8+ T cells expressing CXCR3 (TNR3+). The receptors originated from a human donor in good health. Some clones in this sample may be carry-over from other donors' samples.

This chain links TRBV7-6 with TRBJ1-2. This CDR3 is 13 amino acids long. The germline CDR1 and CDR2 sequences are SGHVS and FNYEAQ. CDR3 sequence: CASSLGGRAGYTF.

V is TRBV7-2 and J is TRBJ2-7; TCRdb lists TRBD2, though no DNA is available to test this call. In germline, CDR1 is SGHTA, CDR2 FQGNSA. This CDR3 contains 15 residues. The CDR3 loop reads CASSLAASGDYEQYF.

J is TRBJ2-3 and V is TRBV29-1; the D gene TCRdb calls, TRBD1, cannot be checked with no DNA. Germline assignment: CDR1 SQVTM and CDR2 ANQGSEA. The CDR3 runs 16 residues. The CDR3 loop reads CSATPQTGAPTDTQYF.

The rearrangement joins TRBV5-5 to TRBJ2-7. The germline V gene has CDR1 SGHKS and CDR2 YYEKEE (reference sequence). CDR3 length: 14 amino acids. CDR3 region: CASTFPGGSYEQYF.

This chain joins TRBV9 and TRBJ1-5; TCRdb's assignment of TRBD1 cannot be checked, as there is no DNA. The CDR3 is 14 residues long. Germline CDR1 reads SGDLS; CDR2 reads YYNGEE. CDR3 loop: CASSAGGGHQPQHF.

The genes are TRBV19 and TRBJ2-7; TCRdb outputs TRBD2, but without DNA this stays unchecked. Germline lookup yields CDR1 LNHDA and CDR2 SQIVND (reference sequence). The CDR3 is 14 residues long. The CDR3 spells CASTSGGGTDEQYF. The whole variable domain, filled in from reference TRBV19 and TRBJ2-7, reads DGGITQSPKYLFRKEGQNVTLSCEQNLNHDAMYWYRQDPGQGLRLIYYSQIVNDFQKGDIAEGYSVSREKKESFPLTVTSAQKNPTAFYLCASTSGGGTDEQYFGPGTRLTVT.

V is TRBV7-9 and J is TRBJ2-1; the TRBD1 assignment by TCRdb is unverifiable without DNA. The CDR3 loop spans 15 amino acids. CDR1 and CDR2 (germline): SEHNR, FQNEAQ (reference sequence). The CDR3 sequence: CASSYRDRGYNEQFF.